This T cell receptor (beta chain) was identified in a study of cytomegalovirus exposure and HLA in healthy donors. The V end was cut by 4 bases, the J end by 1 base, with 13 bases between. The CDR3 spans 15 residues. Germline CDR1 and CDR2: SGDLS and YYNGEE. Use of 60 Vbeta and 13 Jbeta primers characterized the PCR. Measured with immunoSEQ multiplex PCR; TCRdb has only the in-frame clones, and not every one. Its listing shows about 77,000 clones. This chain connects TRBV9 to TRBJ2-3; D is ambiguous. Sequencing was carried out using PBMCs. The clonotype was recovered from a man aged 50 or older in good health and CMV-seropositive. CDR3 loop: CASSSTLGRTDTQYF. The CDR3 bases are TGTGCCAGCAGCTCTACCTTGGGCCGCACAGATACGCAGTATTTT.